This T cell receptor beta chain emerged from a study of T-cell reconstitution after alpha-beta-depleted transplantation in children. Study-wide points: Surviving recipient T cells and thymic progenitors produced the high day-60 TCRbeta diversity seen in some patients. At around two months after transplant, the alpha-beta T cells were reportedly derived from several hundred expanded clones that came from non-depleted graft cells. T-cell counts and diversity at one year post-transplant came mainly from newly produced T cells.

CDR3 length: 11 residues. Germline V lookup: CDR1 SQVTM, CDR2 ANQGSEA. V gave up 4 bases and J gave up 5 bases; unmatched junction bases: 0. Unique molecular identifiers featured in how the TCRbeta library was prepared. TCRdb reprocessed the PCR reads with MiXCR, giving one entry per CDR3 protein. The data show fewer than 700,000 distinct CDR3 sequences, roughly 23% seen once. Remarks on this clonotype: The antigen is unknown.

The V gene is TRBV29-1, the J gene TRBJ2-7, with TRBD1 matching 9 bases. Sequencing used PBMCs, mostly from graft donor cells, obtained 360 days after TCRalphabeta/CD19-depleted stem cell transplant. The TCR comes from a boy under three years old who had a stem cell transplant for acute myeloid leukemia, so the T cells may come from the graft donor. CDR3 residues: CSVGTGDEQYF. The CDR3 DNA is TGCAGCGTTGGGACAGGGGACGAGCAGTACTTC.